This TCR beta chain stems from a study of blood T cell repertoires in COVID-19. Study background: Acute-phase and convalescent COVID-19 samples originated in the United States, Italy and Spain. The analysed material was cDNA or gDNA that came from T cells, B-cell-depleted T cells, or PBMCs.

V was clipped by 6 bases and J by 5 bases; unmatched bases: 12. CDR1 is MDHEN, CDR2 SYDVKM, per germline. CDR3 size: 16 residues. Methods used by the authors: Amplifying reference gene primers gave estimates of nucleated cell counts. Using immunoSEQ multiplex PCR, the repertoire was profiled, and TCRdb retains in-frame clones only, with some absent. V, J and clone size derive from that table, while D and trimming were established from the DNA sequence. The profile shows 250,000 to 300,000 clones, approximately 85% of them singletons. Sequencing used PBMCs or T cells enriched from blood (not recorded which). This TCR came from a woman aged 50 to 65 who had recovered from COVID-19. The rearrangement links TRBV28 to TRBJ2-5; 10 positions agree with TRBD1. CDR3 amino acids: CASSRGTGTGEETQYF. In nucleotides, the CDR3 is TGTGCCAGCAGCCGGGGGACCGGGACAGGGGAGGAGACCCAGTACTTC.